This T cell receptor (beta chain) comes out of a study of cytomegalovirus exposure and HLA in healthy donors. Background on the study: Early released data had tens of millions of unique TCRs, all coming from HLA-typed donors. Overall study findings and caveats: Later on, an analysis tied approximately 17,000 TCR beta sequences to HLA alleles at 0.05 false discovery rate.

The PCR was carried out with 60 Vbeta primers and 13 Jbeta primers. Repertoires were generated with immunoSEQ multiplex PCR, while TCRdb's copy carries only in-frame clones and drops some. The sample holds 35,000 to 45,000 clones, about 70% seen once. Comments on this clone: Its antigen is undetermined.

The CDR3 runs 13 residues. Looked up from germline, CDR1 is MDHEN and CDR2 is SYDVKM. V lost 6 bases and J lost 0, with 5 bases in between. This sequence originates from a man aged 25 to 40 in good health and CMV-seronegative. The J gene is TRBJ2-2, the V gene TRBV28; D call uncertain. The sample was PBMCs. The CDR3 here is CASRAANTGELFF. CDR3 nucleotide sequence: TGTGCCAGCAGGGCCGCGAACACCGGGGAGCTGTTTTTT.